These 30 T cell receptor beta chains were sequenced from one sample in a study of cytomegalovirus exposure and HLA in healthy donors. The primer mix had 60 Vbeta and 13 Jbeta primers. The method was immunoSEQ multiplex PCR; TCRdb's version includes in-frame clones alone and lacks a portion of them. The sample consists of 150,000 to 200,000 clones, over 65% of them appearing once. Source material: PBMCs. The receptors were sampled from a female donor in good health and CMV-seronegative.

This rearrangement joins TRBV7-3 to TRBJ1-6; weak D call: TRBD1 (5 bases). Germline V CDR1 and CDR2: SGHTA, FQGTGA. With 4 bases removed from V and 8 bases from J, the gap between germline ends came to 12 bases. This CDR3 spans 14 amino acids. CDR3 sequence: CASSSRARDSPLHF. DNA for the CDR3: TGTGCCAGCAGCTCCAGGGCTCGGGATTCACCCCTCCACTTT.

This rearrangement joins TRBV30 to TRBJ1-1; TRBD1 is a possible D gene (5 bases). This CDR3 contains 13 residues. The ends were cut back, 2 bases at V and 0 bases at J, with 7 bases in the middle. Germline CDR1 GTSNPN, CDR2 SVGIG (reference sequence). The CDR3 DNA sequence: TGTGCCTGGAGTTACAGGATGAACACTGAAGCTTTCTTT. The encoded protein is CAWSYRMNTEAFF.

This clone was counted a single time. The CDR3 protein is CASSLGAGAGGQNEQFF. The CDR3 DNA sequence: TGCGCCAGCAGCTTGGGGGCCGGCGCGGGAGGTCAGAATGAGCAGTTCTTC. The chain joins TRBV5-1 to TRBJ2-1; 8 bases agree with TRBD2. V trimming: 0 bases; J trimming: 7 bases; junction bases outside the gene matches: 12. CDR3 length: 17 amino acids. Looked up from germline, CDR1 is SGHRS and CDR2 is YFSETQ.

The V gene is TRBV25-1, the J gene TRBJ2-7; D perhaps matches TRBD2 (6 bases). The CDR3 is 14 residues long. Germline loops: CDR1 MGHDK, CDR2 SYGVNS. Between the trimmed V and J ends, which lost 0 bases and 9 bases, there was a span of 15 bases. This chain's CDR3 is CASSEYWARRGQYF. As DNA, the CDR3 is TGTGCCAGCAGTGAATATTGGGCTCGGAGGGGGCAGTACTTC.

The V and J genes are TRBV6-5 and TRBJ1-2; D perhaps matches TRBD1 (6 bases). This CDR3 comprises 15 residues. The V end lost 2 bases, the J end lost 3 bases, and 13 bases lay between the germline ends. CDR1 and CDR2 (germline): MNHEY, SVGAGI. Written as DNA, the CDR3 is TGTGCCAGCAGTTACGGGCAGGGGCCCTACTATGGCTACACCTTC. It translates to CASSYGQGPYYGYTF.

This chain links TRBV4-1 with TRBJ2-5; 8 bases match TRBD2. The length of the CDR3 is 18 residues. V lost 4 bases to trimming and J lost 0 bases; unmatched junction nucleotides: 13. Germline assignment: CDR1 MGHRA and CDR2 YSYEKL. The CDR3 loop reads CASSRWMAGGQNQETQYF. The DNA for the CDR3 is TGCGCCAGCAGCCGTTGGATGGCGGGGGGACAAAACCAAGAGACCCAGTACTTC.

The CDR3 loop is CSVGARQGGNIQYF. CDR3 nucleotides: TGCAGCGTTGGGGCCAGACAGGGTGGTAACATTCAGTACTTC. This chain uses TRBV29-1 with TRBJ2-4, with 7 nucleotides matching TRBD1. Unmatched junction bases numbered 10, after V lost 4 bases and J lost 7 bases. Germline CDR1 is SQVTM and CDR2 is ANQGSEA. This CDR3 comprises 14 residues.

The chain couples TRBV6-6 to TRBJ2-7, with 8 bases fitting TRBD1. The CDR3 is made up of 16 amino acids. J gave up 5 bases and V 2 bases, and 11 bases lay outside the gene matches. The germline gives CDR1 MNHNY, CDR2 SVGAGI (reference sequence). The CDR3 sequence: CASSYLPDRATHEQYF. The CDR3 nucleotides read TGTGCCAGCAGTTACCTCCCGGACAGGGCAACCCACGAGCAGTACTTC.

This sequence joins TRBV28 and TRBJ1-3; TRBD1 matches at 11 bases. The CDR3 has 17 amino acids. Germline V gene sequence: CDR1 MDHEN, CDR2 SYDVKM. With V trimmed by 4 bases and J by 4 bases, 9 bases remained unmatched. CDR3 bases: TGTGCCAGCAGTTCGCCAGGACAGGGGGCGCGGGGAAACACCATATATTTT. Protein product: CASSSPGQGARGNTIYF.

This clone has a handful of counts. The V and J genes are TRBV5-1 and TRBJ2-3; a weak D match, TRBD2 (6 bases). This CDR3 comprises 15 residues. The germline CDR1 and CDR2 sequences are SGHRS and YFSETQ. The germline V and J ends were trimmed by 2 bases and 1 base, with 11 bases remaining between them. The CDR3 region has the DNA TGCGCCAGCAGCTTTTCGGGAGACCGCACAGATACGCAGTATTTT. This encodes CASSFSGDRTDTQYF.

This clone was picked up a small number of times. The genes are TRBV30 and TRBJ2-2; D is unresolved. The V and J ends lost 0 bases and 6 bases respectively, with 14 bases between them. In germline, CDR1 is GTSNPN, CDR2 SVGIG (reference sequence). This CDR3 comprises 15 residues. The CDR3 DNA follows: TGTGCCTGGAGTGTCTCGGTGCGTTTTCCCGGGGAGCTGTTTTTT. This gives the protein CAWSVSVRFPGELFF.

This clone was counted only a few times. The gene calls are TRBV7-9 and TRBJ1-4, with D unclear. The length of the CDR3 is 16 residues. CDR1 SEHNR and CDR2 FQNEAQ come from the germline V gene (reference sequence). V was cut by 0 bases and J by 4 bases, with 12 bases left in between. The CDR3 spells CASSLAVPRGNEKLFF. Written as DNA, the CDR3 is TGTGCCAGCAGCTTAGCGGTACCCCGGGGTAATGAAAAACTGTTTTTT.

This clone was observed once. The rearrangement uses TRBV7-3 and TRBJ2-5; 11 bases line up with TRBD1. The J call is doubtful: the DNA matches TRBJ2-7 better. The CDR3 is made up of 15 amino acids. Germline V lookup: CDR1 SGHTA, CDR2 FQGTGA. CDR3 protein: CASSLMGTGGYEQYF. The CDR3, as DNA: TGTGCCAGCAGCCTCATGGGGACAGGGGGCTACGAGCAGTACTTC.

This clone was observed once. The rearrangement uses TRBV5-4 and TRBJ1-2; 7 bases line up with TRBD1. The germline V gene encodes CDR1 SGHNT and CDR2 YYREEE (reference sequence). This CDR3 has 15 residues. V gave up 4 bases and J gave up 5 bases; unmatched junction bases: 11. For the CDR3, the DNA is TGTGCCAGCAGCAGGGCCGGGACAGTAATATATGGCTACACCTTC. Translating gives CASSRAGTVIYGYTF.

This clone has more than one count but fewer than ten. The chain joins TRBV29-1 to TRBJ2-6; maybe TRBD1 (5 bases). CDR1 and CDR2 (germline): SQVTM, ANQGSEA. The CDR3 extends over 15 amino acids. The V and J ends lost 4 bases and 0 bases respectively, with 10 bases between them. The CDR3 bases are TGCAGCGTTGCTAGTAGGGGCTCTGGGGCCAACGTCCTGACTTTC. Protein sequence: CSVASRGSGANVLTF.

This clone has a handful of counts. V is TRBV2 and J is TRBJ2-2, with D maybe TRBD2 (6 bases). V was trimmed by 1 base and J by 5 bases, leaving 17 bases between them. The germline V gene encodes CDR1 SNHLY and CDR2 FYNNEI. CDR3 length: 17 residues. The DNA for the CDR3 is TGTGCCAGCAGTGAAGGATGGAGGGCAGGTCTTACCGGGGAGCTGTTTTTT. Protein product: CASSEGWRAGLTGELFF.

The rearrangement uses TRBV11-2 and TRBJ2-7, with TRBD2 matching over 9 bases. The ends lost 5 bases at V and 3 bases at J; junction bases unmatched: 8. The CDR3 has 15 residues. Germline V gives CDR1 SGHAT, CDR2 FQNNGV. The DNA of the CDR3 is TGTGCCAGCAGCCCTCGGGTAGCGGGGGTCTACGAGCAGTACTTC. Its protein product is CASSPRVAGVYEQYF.

This chain connects TRBV6-5 to TRBJ2-5; D is unresolved. Trimming took 1 base from V and 1 from J, leaving 10 bases between them. This CDR3 has 15 amino acids. Germline CDR1 MNHEY, CDR2 SVGAGI. Written as DNA, the CDR3 is TGTGCCAGCAGTTACTTTCGAGGAGTCCAAGAGACCCAGTACTTC. Protein product: CASSYFRGVQETQYF.

This clone has a handful of counts. The V and J genes are TRBV30 and TRBJ2-7, with 7 bases fitting TRBD1. The CDR3 has 12 amino acids. J gave up 6 bases and V 3 bases, and 5 bases lay outside the gene matches. CDR1 is GTSNPN, CDR2 SVGIG, per germline (reference sequence). This CDR3 is CAWRLGGGEQYF. CDR3 nucleotides: TGTGCCTGGAGGCTAGGGGGCGGCGAGCAGTACTTC.

This chain connects TRBV10-3 to TRBJ2-3, with TRBD1 matching over 9 bases. V gave up 2 bases and J gave up 1 base; unmatched junction bases: 4. CDR3 size: 16 residues. Germline CDR1 ENHRY, CDR2 SYGVKD. The CDR3 here is CAISEPTGGGTDTQYF. The CDR3 DNA reads as TGTGCCATCAGTGAGCCGACAGGGGGAGGCACAGATACGCAGTATTTT.

This sequence joins TRBV19 and TRBJ1-4; D call uncertain. CDR3 length: 13 amino acids. Looked up from germline, CDR1 is LNHDA and CDR2 is SQIVND (reference sequence). Trimming took 11 bases from V and 3 from J, leaving 13 bases between them. The chain's CDR3 is CASSWGANEKLFF. In DNA form, the CDR3 reads TGTGCCTCCTCATGGGGAGCTAATGAAAAACTGTTTTTT.

The chain carries TRBV19 and TRBJ2-4; TRBD2 is a possible D gene (5 bases). V was shortened by 4 bases and J by 6 bases, with 13 bases between the two germline ends. Germline V lookup: CDR1 LNHDA, CDR2 SQIVND (reference sequence). The CDR3 is made up of 14 amino acids. The CDR3 region has the DNA TGTGCCAGTAGTACGGAGGTGGGTAGAAACATTCAGTACTTC. Translation: CASSTEVGRNIQYF.

This clone has just one count. The CDR3 protein is CASSPLGLSSDTQYF. The DNA of the CDR3 is TGCGCCAGCAGCCCGTTGGGACTTTCCTCAGATACGCAGTATTTT. The rearrangement links TRBV4-1 to TRBJ2-3; the D gene is possibly TRBD2 (6 bases). With 4 bases removed from V and 4 bases from J, the gap between germline ends came to 15 bases. Per germline, CDR1 MGHRA and CDR2 YSYEKL. The CDR3 extends over 15 amino acids.

The chain uses TRBV10-2 and TRBJ1-2, with D possibly matching TRBD1 (6 bases). This CDR3 contains 14 residues. Germline CDR1 WSHSY, CDR2 SAAADI. The V end was cut by 6 bases, the J end by 7 bases, with 18 bases between. The CDR3 spells CASSLEGGVSGYTF. CDR3 in DNA: TGCGCCAGCAGCTTAGAGGGGGGGGTTTCTGGCTACACCTTC.

This chain links TRBV5-1 with TRBJ1-2, with D hard to call. CDR1 is SGHRS and CDR2 is YFSETQ in the germline V gene. The V end lost 6 bases, the J end lost 4 bases, and 16 bases lay between the germline ends. This CDR3 is 14 amino acids long. This chain's CDR3 is CASNPEGEAYGYTF. DNA for the CDR3: TGCGCCAGCAACCCAGAGGGAGAAGCCTATGGCTACACCTTC.

The V and J genes are TRBV6-5 and TRBJ2-5; 10 bases match TRBD2. The DNA matches TRBJ2-7 better at its end, which makes the J call doubtful. This CDR3 has 15 amino acids. Germline CDR1 and CDR2: MNHEY and SVGAGI. CDR3: CASSYRSGGSYEQYF. The CDR3 coding sequence is TGTGCCAGCAGTTATCGTAGCGGGGGGTCCTACGAGCAGTACTTC.

The rearrangement joins TRBV2 to TRBJ2-7, with 9 bases lining up with TRBD1. V was clipped by 5 bases and J by 4 bases; unmatched bases: 9. Germline loops: CDR1 SNHLY, CDR2 FYNNEI. CDR3 length: 15 residues. The CDR3 is CASSSGQGRAYEQYF. For the CDR3, the DNA is TGTGCCAGCAGTTCCGGACAGGGGAGGGCATACGAGCAGTACTTC.

V gene TRBV7-9 combines with J gene TRBJ2-1; possible D gene TRBD2, 6 bases. The V and J ends lost 3 bases and 8 bases respectively, with 17 bases between them. Looked up from germline, CDR1 is SEHNR and CDR2 is FQNEAQ (reference sequence). The CDR3 is 15 residues long. CDR3 nucleotides: TGTGCCAGCAGCTTCGGGACTCTCAACACCGATGAGCAGTTCTTC. The encoded protein is CASSFGTLNTDEQFF.

The V gene is TRBV2, the J gene TRBJ2-7; a weak D match, TRBD1 (6 bases). Trimming took 4 bases from V and 6 from J, leaving 16 bases between them. The CDR3 contains 14 residues. The germline V gene has CDR1 SNHLY and CDR2 FYNNEI. CDR3 protein: CASSVGAERVEQYF. The CDR3 bases are TGTGCCAGCAGTGTGGGGGCCGAACGCGTCGAGCAGTACTTC.

This chain joins TRBV7-2 and TRBJ2-3; a possible D gene is TRBD2 (5 bases). The CDR3 totals 16 residues. V was shortened by 2 bases and J by 5 bases, with 17 bases between the two germline ends. Germline values: CDR1 SGHTA, CDR2 FQGNSA. The CDR3 DNA reads as TGTGCCAGCAGCTTATTCGGTGGCCGGGGTATAGATACGCAGTATTTT. As protein: CASSLFGGRGIDTQYF. The variable domain in full, completed from reference TRBV7-2 and TRBJ2-3, reads GAGVSQSPSNKVTEKGKDVELRCDPISGHTALYWYRQSLGQGLEFLIYFQGNSAPDKSGLPSDRFSAERTGGSVSTLTIQRTQQEDSAVYLCASSLFGGRGIDTQYFGPGTRLTVL.